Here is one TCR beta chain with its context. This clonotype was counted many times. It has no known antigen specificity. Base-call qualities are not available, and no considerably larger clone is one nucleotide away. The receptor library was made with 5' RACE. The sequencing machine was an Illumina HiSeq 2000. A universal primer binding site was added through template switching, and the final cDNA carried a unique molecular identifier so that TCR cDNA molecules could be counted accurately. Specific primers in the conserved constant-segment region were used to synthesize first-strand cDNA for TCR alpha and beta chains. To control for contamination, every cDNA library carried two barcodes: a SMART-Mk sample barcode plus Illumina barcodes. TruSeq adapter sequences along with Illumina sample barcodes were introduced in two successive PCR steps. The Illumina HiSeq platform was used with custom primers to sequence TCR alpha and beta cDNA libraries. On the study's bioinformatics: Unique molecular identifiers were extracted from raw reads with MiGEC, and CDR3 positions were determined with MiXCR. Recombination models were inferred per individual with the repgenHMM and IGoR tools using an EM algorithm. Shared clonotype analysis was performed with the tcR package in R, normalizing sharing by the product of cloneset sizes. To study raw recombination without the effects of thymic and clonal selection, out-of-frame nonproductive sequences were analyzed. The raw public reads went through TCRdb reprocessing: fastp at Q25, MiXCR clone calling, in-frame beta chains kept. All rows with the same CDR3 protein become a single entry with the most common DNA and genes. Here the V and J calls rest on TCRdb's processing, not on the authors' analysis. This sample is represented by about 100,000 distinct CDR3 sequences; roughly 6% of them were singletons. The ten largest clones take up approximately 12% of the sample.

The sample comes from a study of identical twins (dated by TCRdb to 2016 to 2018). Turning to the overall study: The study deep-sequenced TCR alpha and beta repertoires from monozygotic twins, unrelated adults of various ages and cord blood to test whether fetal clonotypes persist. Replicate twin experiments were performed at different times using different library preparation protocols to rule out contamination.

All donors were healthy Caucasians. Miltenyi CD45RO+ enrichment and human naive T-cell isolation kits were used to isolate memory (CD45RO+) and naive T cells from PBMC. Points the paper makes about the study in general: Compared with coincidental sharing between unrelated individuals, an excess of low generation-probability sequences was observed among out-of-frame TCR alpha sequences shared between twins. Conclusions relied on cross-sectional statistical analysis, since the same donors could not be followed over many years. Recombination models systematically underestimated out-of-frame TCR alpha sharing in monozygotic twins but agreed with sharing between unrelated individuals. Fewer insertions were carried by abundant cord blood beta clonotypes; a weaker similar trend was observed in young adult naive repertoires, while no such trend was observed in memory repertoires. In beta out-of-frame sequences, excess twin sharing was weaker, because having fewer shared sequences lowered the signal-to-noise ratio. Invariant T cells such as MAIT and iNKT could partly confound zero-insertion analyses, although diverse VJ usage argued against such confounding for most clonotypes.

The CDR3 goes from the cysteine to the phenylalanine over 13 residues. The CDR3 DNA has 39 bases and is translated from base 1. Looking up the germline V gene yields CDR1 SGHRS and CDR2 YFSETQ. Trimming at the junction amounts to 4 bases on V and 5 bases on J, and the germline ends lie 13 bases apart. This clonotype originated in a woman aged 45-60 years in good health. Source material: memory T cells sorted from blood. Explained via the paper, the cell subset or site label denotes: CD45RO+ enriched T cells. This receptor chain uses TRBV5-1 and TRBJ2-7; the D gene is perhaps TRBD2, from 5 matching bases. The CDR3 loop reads CASSSDYFDEQYF. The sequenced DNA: TGCGCCAGCAGCAGTGACTATTTTGACGAGCAGTACTTC.